The text below deals with one T cell receptor (beta chain). These data are taken from a study of radiation and T cells in renal cell carcinoma. The method was immunoSEQ multiplex PCR; TCRdb's version includes in-frame clones alone and lacks a portion of them. The repertoire includes roughly 130,000 clones, more than 75% of them detected once, and 5.5% to 6.5% sits in the top ten. The CDR3 consists of 15 residues. Germline-derived CDR1 and CDR2 are SGHTA and FQGNSA. V lost 6 bases to trimming and J lost 5 bases; unmatched junction nucleotides: 7. The time point: blood 2 weeks post-SBRT. Regarding treatment: 15 Gy SBRT to primary tumor, nephrectomy 4 weeks later. The patient's renal cell carcinoma had clear cell pathology.

The chain carries TRBV7-2 and TRBJ2-1; 10 positions agree with TRBD2. The sample here was blood, taken from a patient whose treatment included radiotherapy and nephrectomy. The TCR originated in a woman aged 70 to 79 with renal cell carcinoma. The CDR3 protein is CASRLAGVRNNEQFF. The CDR3, as DNA: TGTGCCAGCAGGCTAGCGGGGGTAAGGAACAATGAGCAGTTCTTC. Variable domain in full (rest from reference TRBV7-2 and TRBJ2-1): GAGVSQSPSNKVTEKGKDVELRCDPISGHTALYWYRQSLGQGLEFLIYFQGNSAPDKSGLPSDRFSAERTGGSVSTLTIQRTQQEDSAVYLCASRLAGVRNNEQFFGPGTRLTVL.